Following are 14 T cell receptor beta chains from one sample sequenced in a study of siplizumab effects on memory and regulatory T cells (dated by TCRdb to between 2017 and 2020). The library came from the immunoSEQ multiplex PCR assay. As stored in TCRdb, this immuneACCESS dataset retains in-frame rearrangements with V and J assigned. A fraction of the clones does not appear; measured against another copy, unresolved V genes explain less than half of the discrepancy, and the remainder lacks a known reason. This sample lists 3,500 or so clones; about half were detected once. Of the sample, around 4.7% is held by the ten largest clones. Cells in the mixed lymphocyte reaction were cultured together at 37 degrees C for under seven days. Their target antigens are unknown. The sample consisted of CFSE-low (dividing) CD4+ T cells sorted from an allogeneic mixed lymphocyte reaction. All receptors come from a human donor in good health; the cells came from an allogeneic mixed lymphocyte reaction.

The rearrangement uses TRBV6-4 and TRBJ2-1; D uncertain. CDR3 length equals 14 residues. Germline V gene sequence: CDR1 MRHNA, CDR2 SNTAGT. The V and J ends lost 3 bases and 0 bases respectively, with 6 bases between them. CDR3 protein: CASSEDSSYNEQFF. In DNA, the CDR3 is TGTGCCAGCAGTGAAGATAGCTCCTACAATGAGCAGTTCTTC.

J is TRBJ1-2 and V is TRBV5-1, with D uncertain. The germline gives CDR1 SGHRS, CDR2 YFSETQ. The CDR3 is made up of 14 amino acids. The V end was cut by 0 bases, the J end by 5 bases, with 11 bases between. The CDR3 nucleotides read TGCGCCAGCAGCTTGGCAACGGGGTGGTATGGCTACACCTTC. This encodes CASSLATGWYGYTF.

The V gene is TRBV4-2, the J gene TRBJ2-7; D possibly corresponds to TRBD2 (5 bases). CDR1 is LGHNA, CDR2 YNFKEQ, per germline. V dropped 3 bases and J dropped 2 bases, with 8 bases sitting between them. This CDR3 region has 13 residues. The DNA for the CDR3 is TGTGCCAGCAGCCACGCCGGGACCTACGAGCAGTACTTC. It is translated as CASSHAGTYEQYF.

This clone has more than one count but fewer than ten. This chain joins TRBV19 and TRBJ2-1; the match to TRBD2 covers 9 bases. The length of the CDR3 is 14 residues. Germline lookup yields CDR1 LNHDA and CDR2 SQIVND (reference sequence). After removal of 7 bases from V and 2 bases from J, the junction contained 3 bases not matched to a gene. CDR3 nucleotide sequence: TGTGCCAGTATTCCTAGCGGGGCCTACAATGAGCAGTTCTTC. Translating it yields CASIPSGAYNEQFF.

This chain joins TRBV2 and TRBJ2-3; 10 bases map to TRBD2. CDR3 length equals 14 residues. Germline V CDR1 and CDR2: SNHLY, FYNNEI. Germline trimming cut 7 bases from V and 4 bases from J; bases unmatched to any gene: 5. The CDR3 sequence is CASKERGGSDTQYF. The CDR3 nucleotides are TGTGCCAGCAAAGAGCGGGGGGGGTCAGATACGCAGTATTTT.

The J gene is TRBJ2-6, the V gene TRBV7-7; D call uncertain. The germline CDR1 and CDR2 sequences are SSHAT and FNYEAQ (reference sequence). CDR3 length: 18 amino acids. V shed 5 bases and J shed 5 bases, with 22 bases lying between them. This CDR3 is CASSDQLVPQSRANVLTF. The DNA of the CDR3 is TGTGCCAGCAGCGACCAATTAGTGCCACAAAGTCGGGCCAACGTCCTGACTTTC.

The rearrangement joins TRBV27 to TRBJ2-3, with D unclear. The CDR3 spans 14 residues. CDR1 is MNHEY and CDR2 is SMNVEV in the germline V gene (reference sequence). V lost 4 bases and J lost 5, with 13 bases in between. In DNA, the CDR3 is TGTGCCAGCAGTTCCCCCGCCTGGAGAGATACGCAGTATTTT. Translated, it gives CASSSPAWRDTQYF.

This chain links TRBV19 with TRBJ1-3; 8 bases are a match to TRBD1. Germline assignment: CDR1 LNHDA and CDR2 SQIVND (reference sequence). V lost 6 bases, J lost 3 bases, and 7 bases stayed unmatched. The CDR3 is 15 residues long. The CDR3 coding sequence is TGTGCCAGTAGCTTCGACAGGGGCTTTGGAAACACCATATATTTT. This codes for CASSFDRGFGNTIYF.

The chain is built from TRBV19 and TRBJ2-5; D gene unclear. Germline CDR1 and CDR2: LNHDA and SQIVND (reference sequence). The CDR3 length is 14 residues. Trimming took 3 bases from V and 1 from J, leaving 9 bases between them. The CDR3 sequence is CASSISPAQETQYF. The CDR3 DNA sequence: TGTGCCAGTAGTATTTCCCCAGCCCAAGAGACCCAGTACTTC.

V usage is TRBV5-1 and J usage is TRBJ2-1; D remains unclear. The V gene's germline CDR1 is SGHRS and CDR2 YFSETQ. The CDR3 is made up of 15 amino acids. The V end was cut by 3 bases, the J end by 0 bases, with 10 bases between. CDR3 sequence: CASSSGSPSYNEQFF. The DNA of the CDR3 is TGCGCCAGCAGCTCGGGTTCGCCCTCCTACAATGAGCAGTTCTTC.

The J gene is TRBJ2-5, the V gene TRBV19; D possibly corresponds to TRBD1 (5 bases). Per the germline V gene, CDR1 is LNHDA and CDR2 is SQIVND (reference sequence). This CDR3 has 14 amino acids. V lost 0 bases and J 2 bases, leaving 7 bases between the germline ends. The CDR3 here is CASSIEGVQETQYF. The CDR3 nucleotides are TGTGCCAGTAGTATAGAAGGGGTACAAGAGACCCAGTACTTC. The complete variable domain, with remaining parts taken from reference TRBV19 and TRBJ2-5, reads DGGITQSPKYLFRKEGQNVTLSCEQNLNHDAMYWYRQDPGQGLRLIYYSQIVNDFQKGDIAEGYSVSREKKESFPLTVTSAQKNPTAFYLCASSIEGVQETQYFGPGTRLLVL.

The sample holds one count of this clone. The chain joins TRBV9 to TRBJ2-5; 9 bases fit TRBD2. The CDR3 is 18 amino acids. Germline V lookup: CDR1 SGDLS, CDR2 YYNGEE. The V segment lost 0 bases and the J segment 4 bases; nucleotides outside the gene matches: 13. CDR3 nucleotides: TGTGCCAGCAGCGTAGGAGTAGCGGGGGCCGAAAGGGGAGAGACCCAGTACTTC. Translation gives CASSVGVAGAERGETQYF. Using reference TRBV9 and TRBJ2-5 for the parts outside the CDR3, the full variable domain is DSGVTQTPKHLITATGQRVTLRCSPRSGDLSVYWYQQSLDQGLQFLIQYYNGEERAKGNILERFSAQQFPDLHSELNLSSLELGDSALYFCASSVGVAGAERGETQYFGPGTRLLVL.

The chain couples TRBV29-1 to TRBJ2-1; 10 positions agree with TRBD2. The CDR3 has 13 amino acids. Germline V lookup: CDR1 SQVTM, CDR2 ANQGSEA. V shed 7 bases and J 6 bases; nucleotides not matched to a gene: 6. The CDR3 reads CSGSSGGFNEQFF. CDR3 coding DNA: TGCAGCGGGTCTAGCGGGGGTTTCAATGAGCAGTTCTTC.

This clone has just a few counts. The rearrangement uses TRBV11-1 and TRBJ1-1, with TRBD1 identical over 8 bases. Germline CDR1 SGHAT, CDR2 FQDESV (reference sequence). CDR3 length: 14 amino acids. J was trimmed by 6 bases and V by 5 bases; bases with no gene match: 8. CDR3 coding DNA: TGTGCCAGCAGCCCGCGACAGGGGAGGCCTGAAGCTTTCTTT. It encodes CASSPRQGRPEAFF.